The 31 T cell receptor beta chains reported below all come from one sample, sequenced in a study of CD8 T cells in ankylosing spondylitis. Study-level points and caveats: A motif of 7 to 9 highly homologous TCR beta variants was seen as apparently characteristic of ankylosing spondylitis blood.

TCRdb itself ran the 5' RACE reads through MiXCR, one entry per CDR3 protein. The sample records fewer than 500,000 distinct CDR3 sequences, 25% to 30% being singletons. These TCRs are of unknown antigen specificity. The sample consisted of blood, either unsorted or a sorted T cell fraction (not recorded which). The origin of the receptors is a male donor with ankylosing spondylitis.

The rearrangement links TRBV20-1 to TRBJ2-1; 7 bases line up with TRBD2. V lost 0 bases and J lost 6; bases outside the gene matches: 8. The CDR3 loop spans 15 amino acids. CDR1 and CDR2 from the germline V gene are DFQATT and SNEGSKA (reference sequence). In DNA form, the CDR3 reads TGCAGTGCTAGAGAACGGACTAGGAATGGCAATGAGCAGTTCTTC. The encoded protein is CSARERTRNGNEQFF.

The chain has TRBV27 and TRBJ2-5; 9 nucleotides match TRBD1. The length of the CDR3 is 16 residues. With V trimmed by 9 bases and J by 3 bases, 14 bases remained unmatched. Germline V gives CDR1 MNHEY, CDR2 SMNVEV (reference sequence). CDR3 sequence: CASQRWTGQGEETQYF. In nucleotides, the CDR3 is TGTGCCAGTCAAAGGTGGACGGGACAGGGTGAAGAGACCCAGTACTTC.

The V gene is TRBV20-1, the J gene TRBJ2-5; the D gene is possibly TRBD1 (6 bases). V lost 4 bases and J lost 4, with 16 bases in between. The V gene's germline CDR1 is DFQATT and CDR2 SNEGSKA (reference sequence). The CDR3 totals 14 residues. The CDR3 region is CSATEGGAAETQYF. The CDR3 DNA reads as TGCAGTGCTACCGAAGGGGGAGCGGCAGAGACCCAGTACTTC.

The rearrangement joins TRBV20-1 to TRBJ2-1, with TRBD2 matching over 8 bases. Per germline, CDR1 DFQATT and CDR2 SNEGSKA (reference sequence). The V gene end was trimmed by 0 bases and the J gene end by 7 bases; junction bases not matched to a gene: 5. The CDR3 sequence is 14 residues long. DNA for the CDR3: TGCAGTGCTAGAGACAGTAGCGGGGTAAATGAGCAGTTCTTC. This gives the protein CSARDSSGVNEQFF.

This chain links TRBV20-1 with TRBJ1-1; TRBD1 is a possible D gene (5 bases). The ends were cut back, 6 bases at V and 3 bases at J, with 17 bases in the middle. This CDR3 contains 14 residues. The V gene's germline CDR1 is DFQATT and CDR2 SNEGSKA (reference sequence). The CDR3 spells CSAETRGWDTEAFF. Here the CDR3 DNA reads TGCAGTGCCGAGACGAGGGGTTGGGACACTGAAGCTTTCTTT.

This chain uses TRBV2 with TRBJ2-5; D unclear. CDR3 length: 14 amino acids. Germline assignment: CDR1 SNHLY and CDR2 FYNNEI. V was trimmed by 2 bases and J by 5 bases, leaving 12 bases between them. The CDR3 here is CASSERAFRETQYF. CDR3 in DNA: TGTGCCAGCAGTGAAAGGGCGTTTAGGGAGACCCAGTACTTC.

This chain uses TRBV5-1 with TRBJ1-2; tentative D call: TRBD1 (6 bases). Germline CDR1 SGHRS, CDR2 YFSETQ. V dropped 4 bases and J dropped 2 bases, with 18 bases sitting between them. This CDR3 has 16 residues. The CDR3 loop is CASSHGQRMPNYGYTF. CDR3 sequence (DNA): TGCGCCAGCAGCCACGGACAGAGGATGCCGAACTATGGCTACACCTTC.

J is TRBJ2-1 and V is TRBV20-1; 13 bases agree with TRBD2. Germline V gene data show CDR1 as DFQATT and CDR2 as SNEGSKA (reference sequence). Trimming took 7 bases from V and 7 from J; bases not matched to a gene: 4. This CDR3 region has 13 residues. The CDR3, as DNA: TGCAGTGTTCGGACTAGCGGGAGAAATGAGCAGTTCTTC. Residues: CSVRTSGRNEQFF.

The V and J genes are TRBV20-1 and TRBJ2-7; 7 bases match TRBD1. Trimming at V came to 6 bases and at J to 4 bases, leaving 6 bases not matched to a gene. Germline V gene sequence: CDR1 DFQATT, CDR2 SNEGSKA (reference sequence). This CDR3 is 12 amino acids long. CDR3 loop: CSARDSVYEQYV. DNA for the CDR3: TGCAGTGCCAGGGACAGTGTATACGAGCAGTACGTC.

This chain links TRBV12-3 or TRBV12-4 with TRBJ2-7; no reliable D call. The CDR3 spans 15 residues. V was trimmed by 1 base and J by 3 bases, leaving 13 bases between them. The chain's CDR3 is CASSLGVGRLYEQYV. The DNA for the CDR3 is TGTGCCAGCAGTTTAGGGGTAGGGCGTCTCTACGAGCAGTACGTC.

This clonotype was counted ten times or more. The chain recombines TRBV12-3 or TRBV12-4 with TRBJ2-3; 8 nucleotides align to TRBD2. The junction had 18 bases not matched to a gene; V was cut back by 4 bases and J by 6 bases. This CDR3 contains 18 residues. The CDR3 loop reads CASSSQIGLAGGSDTQYF. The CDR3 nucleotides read TGTGCCAGCAGTTCCCAAATTGGACTAGCTGGAGGGTCCGATACGCAGTATTTT.

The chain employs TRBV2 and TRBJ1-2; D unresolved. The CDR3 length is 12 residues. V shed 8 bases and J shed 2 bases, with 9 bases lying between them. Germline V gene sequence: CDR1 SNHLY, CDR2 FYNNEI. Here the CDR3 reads CASGSENYGYTF. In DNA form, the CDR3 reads TGTGCCAGCGGGTCTGAGAACTATGGCTACACCTTC.

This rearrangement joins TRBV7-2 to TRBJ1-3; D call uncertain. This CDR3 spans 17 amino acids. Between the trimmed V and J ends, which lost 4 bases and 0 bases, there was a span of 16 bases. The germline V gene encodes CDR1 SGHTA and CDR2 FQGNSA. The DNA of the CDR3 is TGTGCCAGCAGCTCCCGATCCGACGTCCCCTCTGGAAACACCATATATTTT. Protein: CASSSRSDVPSGNTIYF.

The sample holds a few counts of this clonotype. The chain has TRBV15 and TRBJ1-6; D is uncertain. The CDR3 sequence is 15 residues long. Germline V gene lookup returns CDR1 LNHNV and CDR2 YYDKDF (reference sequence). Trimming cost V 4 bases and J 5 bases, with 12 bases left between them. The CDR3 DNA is TGTGCCACCAGCACCCAACGCGGGGATAATTCACCCCTCCACTTT. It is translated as CATSTQRGDNSPLHF. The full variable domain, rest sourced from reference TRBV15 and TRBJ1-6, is DAMVIQNPRYQVTQFGKPVTLSCSQTLNHNVMYWYQQKSSQAPKLLFHYYDKDFNNEADTPDNFQSRRPNTSFCFLDIRSPGLGDTAMYLCATSTQRGDNSPLHFGNGTRLTVT.

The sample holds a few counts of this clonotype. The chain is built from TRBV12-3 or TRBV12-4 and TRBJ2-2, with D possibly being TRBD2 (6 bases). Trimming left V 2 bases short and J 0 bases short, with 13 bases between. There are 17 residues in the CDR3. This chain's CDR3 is CASSLIGGRPNTGELFF. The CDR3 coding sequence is TGTGCCAGCAGTTTAATCGGAGGGAGGCCGAACACCGGGGAGCTGTTTTTT.

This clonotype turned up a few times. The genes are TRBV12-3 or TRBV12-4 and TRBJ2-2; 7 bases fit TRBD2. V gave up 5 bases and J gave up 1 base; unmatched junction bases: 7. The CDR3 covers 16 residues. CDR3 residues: CASSPLSSGNTGELFF. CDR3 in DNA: TGTGCCAGCAGTCCCCTCTCTAGCGGGAACACCGGGGAGCTGTTTTTT.

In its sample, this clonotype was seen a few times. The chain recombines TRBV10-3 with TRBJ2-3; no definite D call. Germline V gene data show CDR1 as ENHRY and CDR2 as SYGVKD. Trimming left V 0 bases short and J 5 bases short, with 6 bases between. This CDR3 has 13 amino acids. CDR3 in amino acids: CAISESSEDTQYF. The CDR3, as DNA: TGTGCCATCAGTGAGTCATCCGAAGATACGCAGTATTTT.

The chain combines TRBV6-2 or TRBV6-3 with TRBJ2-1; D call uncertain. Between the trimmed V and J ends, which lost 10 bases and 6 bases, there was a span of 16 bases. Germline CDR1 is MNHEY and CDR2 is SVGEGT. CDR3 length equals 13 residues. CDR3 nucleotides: TGTGCCACCTTACAACGTCGTGGCAATGAGCAGTTCTTC. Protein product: CATLQRRGNEQFF.

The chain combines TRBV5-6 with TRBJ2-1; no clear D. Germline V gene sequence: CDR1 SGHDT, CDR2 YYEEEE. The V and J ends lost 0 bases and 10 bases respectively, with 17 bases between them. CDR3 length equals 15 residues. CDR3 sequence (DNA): TGTGCCAGCAGCTTGGGCCTAGATGAGGCATGGGAGCAGTTCTTC. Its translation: CASSLGLDEAWEQFF.

The CDR3 coding sequence is TGCAGTGCCCATAGACAACCGAACACTGAAGCTTTCTTT. It is translated as CSAHRQPNTEAFF. The rearrangement joins TRBV20-1 to TRBJ1-1; the D is unclear. V lost 6 bases, J lost 1 base, and 12 bases lay in between. The CDR3 contains 13 residues. Germline CDR1 is DFQATT and CDR2 is SNEGSKA (reference sequence).

This CDR3 is CASSFVASEGYYEQYV. CDR3 DNA: TGCGCCAGCAGCTTCGTGGCTAGCGAGGGATATTACGAGCAGTACGTC. This chain links TRBV5-1 with TRBJ2-7, with a weak D call TRBD2 (6 bases). The CDR3 runs to 16 residues. Looked up from germline, CDR1 is SGHRS and CDR2 is YFSETQ. The ends were cut back, 2 bases at V and 4 bases at J, with 19 bases in the middle.

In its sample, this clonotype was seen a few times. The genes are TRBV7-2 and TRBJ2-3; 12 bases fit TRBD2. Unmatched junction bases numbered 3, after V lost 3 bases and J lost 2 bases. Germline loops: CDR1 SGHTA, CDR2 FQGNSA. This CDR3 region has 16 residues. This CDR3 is CASSLRTSGTTDTQYF. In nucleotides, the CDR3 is TGTGCCAGCAGCTTGCGGACTAGCGGGACCACAGATACGCAGTATTTT.

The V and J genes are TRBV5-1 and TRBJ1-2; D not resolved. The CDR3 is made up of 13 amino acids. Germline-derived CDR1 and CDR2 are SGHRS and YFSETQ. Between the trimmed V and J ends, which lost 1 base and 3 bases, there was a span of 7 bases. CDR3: CASSLRVDYGYTF. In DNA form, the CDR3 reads TGCGCCAGCAGCTTGCGGGTGGACTATGGCTACACCTTC.

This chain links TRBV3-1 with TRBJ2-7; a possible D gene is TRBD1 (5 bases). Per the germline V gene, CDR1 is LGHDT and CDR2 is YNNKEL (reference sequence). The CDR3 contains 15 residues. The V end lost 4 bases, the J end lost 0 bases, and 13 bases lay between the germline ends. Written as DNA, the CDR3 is TGTGCCAGCAGCCCTCAGGGCAGGTACTCCTACGAGCAGTACTTC. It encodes CASSPQGRYSYEQYF.

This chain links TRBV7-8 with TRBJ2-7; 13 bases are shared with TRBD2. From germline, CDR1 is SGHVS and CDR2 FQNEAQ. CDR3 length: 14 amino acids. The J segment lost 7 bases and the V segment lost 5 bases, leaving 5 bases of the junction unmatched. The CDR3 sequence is CASSLTSGRGEQYV. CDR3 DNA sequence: TGTGCCAGCAGCCTTACTAGCGGGAGGGGAGAGCAGTACGTC.

CDR3 bases: TGTGCCTGGAGTGTAAGGGGGGCCGGGGAGCTGTTTTTT. Amino acids: CAWSVRGAGELFF. This chain links TRBV30 with TRBJ2-2, with D perhaps matching TRBD1 or TRBD2 (6 bases each). This CDR3 comprises 13 residues. Trimming took off 0 bases at V and 6 bases at J, with 8 bases between the two ends. Germline values: CDR1 GTSNPN, CDR2 SVGIG (reference sequence).

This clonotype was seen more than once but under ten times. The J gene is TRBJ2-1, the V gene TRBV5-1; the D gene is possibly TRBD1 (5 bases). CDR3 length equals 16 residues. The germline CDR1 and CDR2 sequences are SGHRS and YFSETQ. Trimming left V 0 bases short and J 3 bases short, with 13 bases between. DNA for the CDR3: TGCGCCAGCAGCTTGGCCTCCTCGACAGACTACAATGAGCAGTTCTTC. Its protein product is CASSLASSTDYNEQFF.

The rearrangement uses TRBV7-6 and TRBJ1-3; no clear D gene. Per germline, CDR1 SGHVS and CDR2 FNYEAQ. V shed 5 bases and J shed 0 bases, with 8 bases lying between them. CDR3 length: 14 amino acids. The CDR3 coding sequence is TGTGCCAGCAGCCCCCTAAGCTCTGGAAACACCATATATTTT. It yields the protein CASSPLSSGNTIYF.

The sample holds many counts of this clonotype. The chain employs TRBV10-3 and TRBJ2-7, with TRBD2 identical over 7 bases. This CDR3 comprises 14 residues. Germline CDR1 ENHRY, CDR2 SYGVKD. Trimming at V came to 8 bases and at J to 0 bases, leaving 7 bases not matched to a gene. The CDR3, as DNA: TGTGCCATCCACGCGGGAGTTTACTCCTACGAGCAGTACGTC. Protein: CAIHAGVYSYEQYV.

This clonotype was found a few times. The CDR3 spells CASSRNGLCEPYNEQFF. Written as DNA, the CDR3 is TGTGCCAGCAGCAGAAACGGCCTATGTGAACCCTACAATGAGCAGTTCTTC. This chain connects TRBV21-1 to TRBJ2-1. TRBV21-1 is reported as a pseudogene. The CDR3 has 17 residues.

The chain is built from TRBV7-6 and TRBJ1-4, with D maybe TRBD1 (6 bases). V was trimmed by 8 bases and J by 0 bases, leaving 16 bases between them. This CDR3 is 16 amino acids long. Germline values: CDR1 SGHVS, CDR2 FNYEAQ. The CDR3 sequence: CASARGEGATNEKLFF. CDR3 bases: TGTGCCAGCGCCAGGGGTGAGGGAGCAACTAATGAAAAACTGTTTTTT.